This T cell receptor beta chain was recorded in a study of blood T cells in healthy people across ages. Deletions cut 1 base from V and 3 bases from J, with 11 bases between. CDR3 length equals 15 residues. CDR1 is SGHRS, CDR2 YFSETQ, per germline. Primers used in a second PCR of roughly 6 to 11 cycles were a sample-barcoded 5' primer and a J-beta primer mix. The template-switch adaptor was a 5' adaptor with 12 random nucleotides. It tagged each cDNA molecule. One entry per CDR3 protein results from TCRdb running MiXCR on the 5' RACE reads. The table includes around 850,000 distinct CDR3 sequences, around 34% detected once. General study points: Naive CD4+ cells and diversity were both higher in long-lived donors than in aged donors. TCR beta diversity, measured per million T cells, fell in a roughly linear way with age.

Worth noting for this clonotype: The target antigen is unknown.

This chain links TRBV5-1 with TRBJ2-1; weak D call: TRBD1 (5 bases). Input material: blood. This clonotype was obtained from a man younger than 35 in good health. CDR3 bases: TGCGCCAGCAGCTTGTCAGGGCCCCTCTACAATGAGCAGTTCTTC. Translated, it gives CASSLSGPLYNEQFF.